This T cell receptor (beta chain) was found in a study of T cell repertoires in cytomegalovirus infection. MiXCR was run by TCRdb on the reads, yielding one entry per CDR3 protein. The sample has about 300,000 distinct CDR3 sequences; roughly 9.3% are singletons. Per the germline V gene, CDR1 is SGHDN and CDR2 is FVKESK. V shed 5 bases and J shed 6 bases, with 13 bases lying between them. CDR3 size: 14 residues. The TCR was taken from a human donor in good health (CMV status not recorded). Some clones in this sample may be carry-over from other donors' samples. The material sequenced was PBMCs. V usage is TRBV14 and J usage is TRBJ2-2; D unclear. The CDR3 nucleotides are TGTGCCAGCAGCACTCACTCAGGCGCCGGGGAGCTGTTTTTT. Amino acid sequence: CASSTHSGAGELFF.